Listed here are 28 T cell receptor beta chains from one sample, sequenced in a study of T cells in tuberculosis. TCRdb's table, derived via immunoSEQ multiplex PCR, lists solely in-frame clones and lacks some. The data contain about 43,000 clones, 95% of them singletons. The sequenced material came from PBMCs. These receptors were obtained from a donor between 10 and 35 years old with latent tuberculosis or without tuberculosis infection.

The chain joins TRBV6-5 to TRBJ1-1, with 7 nucleotides matching TRBD1. Germline CDR1 MNHEY, CDR2 SVGAGI. The V and J ends lost 8 bases and 2 bases, in that order; junction bases with no gene match: 5. This CDR3 is 13 amino acids long. The CDR3 here is CASVDRANTEAFF. The CDR3 DNA is TGTGCCAGCGTCGACAGGGCCAACACTGAAGCTTTCTTT.

The chain has TRBV25-1 and TRBJ2-5, with 10 bases aligning to TRBD2. With V trimmed by 3 bases and J by 1 base, 8 bases remained unmatched. CDR1 is MGHDK and CDR2 is SYGVNS in the germline V gene. CDR3 length: 17 amino acids. The DNA for the CDR3 is TGTGCCAGCAGTGAGGCCTTAGCGGGGGGAACCCAAGAGACCCAGTACTTC. Translation: CASSEALAGGTQETQYF.

Remarks on this clone: One junction end disagrees with the germline gene, perhaps due to a read error. The rearrangement uses TRBV2 and TRBJ1-5, with 8 bases fitting TRBD1. The length of the CDR3 is 14 residues. Germline V gene lookup returns CDR1 SNHLY and CDR2 FYNNEI. CDR3 nucleotides: TGTGCCAGCCGTGAGACAGGGGGCAATCAGCCCCAGCATTTT. It codes for CASRETGGNQPQHF.

The rearrangement uses TRBV7-2 and TRBJ1-2, with TRBD1 identical over 9 bases. With V trimmed by 5 bases and J by 4 bases, 2 bases remained unmatched. Germline CDR1 and CDR2: SGHTA and FQGNSA. This CDR3 region has 13 residues. CDR3 nucleotide sequence: TGTGCCAGCAGCACGGGACAGGGCTATGGCTACACCTTC. Amino acid sequence: CASSTGQGYGYTF.

The V gene is TRBV28, the J gene TRBJ1-5, with 8 bases lining up with TRBD1. V dropped 6 bases and J dropped 9; count of bases not matched to a gene: 13. This CDR3 spans 15 amino acids. The germline V gene encodes CDR1 MDHEN and CDR2 SYDVKM. The CDR3 here is CASSIPGQGPRPQHF. The CDR3 DNA reads TGTGCCAGCAGCATCCCCGGACAGGGCCCCAGGCCCCAGCATTTT.

The chain recombines TRBV19 with TRBJ2-5; 8 bases fit TRBD2. V gave up 4 bases and J gave up 1 base; unmatched junction bases: 2. CDR1 is LNHDA, CDR2 SQIVND, per germline (reference sequence). The CDR3 spans 14 residues. CDR3 sequence reads: CASSTTSAQETQYF. The CDR3 region has the DNA TGTGCCAGTAGTACGACTAGCGCCCAAGAGACCCAGTACTTC.

This clone appeared once. The J gene is TRBJ2-1, the V gene TRBV2, with 9 bases that match TRBD2. Germline CDR1 SNHLY, CDR2 FYNNEI. The J segment lost 8 bases and the V segment lost 2 bases, leaving 10 bases of the junction unmatched. This CDR3 comprises 16 residues. In DNA form, the CDR3 reads TGTGCCAGCAGTGAACGGGAGCGGGGGGCTTGGGATGAGCAGTTCTTC. Translation gives CASSERERGAWDEQFF.

This chain connects TRBV7-2 to TRBJ1-1; no clear D gene. Germline CDR1 and CDR2: SGHTA and FQGNSA. The CDR3 runs to 12 residues. The germline V and J ends were trimmed by 5 bases and 7 bases, with 11 bases remaining between them. DNA of the CDR3: TGTGCCAGCAGCCTAACCAGGCGTGAAGCTTTCTTT. It yields the protein CASSLTRREAFF.

The chain is built from TRBV5-6 and TRBJ1-5; D possibly corresponds to TRBD1 (6 bases). The CDR3 loop spans 13 amino acids. Germline CDR1 SGHDT, CDR2 YYEEEE. Trimming left V 1 base short and J 9 bases short, with 11 bases between. The CDR3 is CASSLRGAGPQHF. DNA for the CDR3: TGTGCCAGCAGCTTGCGGGGGGCCGGGCCCCAGCATTTT. The full variable domain, with the rest looked up from reference TRBV5-6 and TRBJ1-5, is DAGVTQSPTHLIKTRGQQVTLRCSPKSGHDTVSWYQQALGQGPQFIFQYYEEEERQRGNFPDRFSGHQFPNYSSELNVNALLLGDSALYLCASSLRGAGPQHFGDGTRLSIL.

The CDR3 DNA follows: TGCGCCAGCAGCCAAGATCCCACCACAGGGAACACTGAAGCTTTCTTT. Protein product: CASSQDPTTGNTEAFF. This sequence joins TRBV4-1 and TRBJ1-1; a weak D match, TRBD1 (5 bases). V lost 0 bases and J 1 base, leaving 12 bases between the germline ends. The CDR3 runs 16 residues. From germline, CDR1 is MGHRA and CDR2 YSYEKL.

CDR3 in DNA: TGTGCCAGCAGTTACTCCATCAAATCGACTGGGGCCGGCTACACCTTC. This sequence encodes CASSYSIKSTGAGYTF. The chain has TRBV6-5 and TRBJ1-2, with a possible D match to TRBD1 (5 bases). Trimming removed 0 bases from V and 8 bases from J, with 19 bases in between. The CDR3 is 16 residues long. Germline CDR1 and CDR2: MNHEY and SVGAGI.

The chain recombines TRBV30 with TRBJ2-7, with 9 bases identical to TRBD1. Trimming took 2 bases from V and 4 from J; bases not matched to a gene: 6. Germline lookup yields CDR1 GTSNPN and CDR2 SVGIG (reference sequence). This CDR3 has 14 amino acids. The CDR3 coding sequence is TGTGCCTGGAGTTCCGGGACAGGGCTATACGAGCAGTACTTC. It codes for CAWSSGTGLYEQYF. Using reference TRBV30 and TRBJ2-7 for the parts outside the CDR3, the full variable domain is SQTIHQWPATLVQPVGSPLSLECTVEGTSNPNLYWYRQAAGRGLQLLFYSVGIGQISSEVPQNLSASRPQDRQFILSSKKLLLSDSGFYLCAWSSGTGLYEQYFGPGTRLTVT.

V is TRBV7-2 and J is TRBJ2-5; TRBD2 matches at 8 bases. Germline V CDR1 and CDR2: SGHTA, FQGNSA. The CDR3 runs 15 residues. V gave up 4 bases and J gave up 7 bases; unmatched junction bases: 11. The CDR3 DNA reads as TGTGCCAGCAGCTCCCAGACGGGACTAGTCGGGACCCAGTACTTC. It is translated as CASSSQTGLVGTQYF.

The J gene is TRBJ1-2, the V gene TRBV29-1; D ambiguous. Germline CDR1 and CDR2: SQVTM and ANQGSEA. The CDR3 loop spans 11 amino acids. Deletions cut 5 bases from V and 7 bases from J, with 11 bases between. CDR3 sequence: CSVLVLSGYTF. The DNA of the CDR3 is TGCAGCGTTTTGGTCCTAAGTGGCTACACCTTC.

The J gene is TRBJ2-7, the V gene TRBV6-5; D is perhaps TRBD2 (6 bases). Germline CDR1 and CDR2: MNHEY and SVGAGI. V was cut by 0 bases and J by 2 bases, with 14 bases left in between. The CDR3 extends over 16 amino acids. Here the CDR3 reads CASSYSSLWGAYEQYF. The DNA for the CDR3 is TGTGCCAGCAGTTACTCTAGTCTCTGGGGGGCCTACGAGCAGTACTTC.

The chain recombines TRBV18 with TRBJ1-4; D unclear. The CDR3 consists of 14 residues. With 3 bases removed from V and 0 bases from J, the gap between germline ends came to 5 bases. Germline values: CDR1 KGHSH, CDR2 LQKENI. As DNA, the CDR3 is TGTGCCAGCTCACCGTCCGCAACTAATGAAAAACTGTTTTTT. This sequence encodes CASSPSATNEKLFF.

The chain is built from TRBV4-2 and TRBJ2-5; TRBD2 agrees at 7 bases. Germline CDR1 and CDR2: LGHNA and YNFKEQ. The CDR3 sequence is 17 residues long. With V trimmed by 1 base and J by 5 bases, 13 bases remained unmatched. The CDR3 here is CASSQGGGGVAPETQYF. The DNA for the CDR3 is TGTGCCAGCAGCCAAGGGGGGGGAGGGGTCGCCCCGGAGACCCAGTACTTC.

This clone came up once. The chain has TRBV30 and TRBJ1-1, with D unclear. The CDR3 contains 13 residues. Trimming stripped 0 bases from V and 6 bases from J, with 11 bases between. Per germline, CDR1 GTSNPN and CDR2 SVGIG (reference sequence). Written as DNA, the CDR3 is TGTGCCTGGAGTGTAGTTATGGCTTCTGAAGCTTTCTTT. Its protein is CAWSVVMASEAFF.

To note about this clone: The same CDR3 also results from other DNA sequences found in this sample. J is TRBJ2-7 and V is TRBV5-1, with D possibly TRBD1 on 7 matching bases. In germline, CDR1 is SGHRS, CDR2 YFSETQ. The V end lost 0 bases, the J end lost 3 bases, and 10 bases lay between the germline ends. The CDR3 contains 14 residues. Written as DNA, the CDR3 is TGCGCCAGCAGCTTGGTGCAGGGGGGCTACGAGCAGTACTTC. It translates to CASSLVQGGYEQYF.

The chain carries TRBV9 and TRBJ2-1; D perhaps matches TRBD1 (6 bases). CDR1 is SGDLS and CDR2 is YYNGEE in the germline V gene. The CDR3 has 13 residues. V lost 3 bases and J lost 15, with 19 bases in between. This chain's CDR3 is CASSGLSGQKPFF. In DNA form, the CDR3 reads TGTGCCAGCAGCGGCCTCTCGGGACAAAAGCCGTTCTTC.

This chain uses TRBV5-6 with TRBJ1-2, with TRBD1 as a possible D gene (6 bases). Germline CDR1 and CDR2: SGHDT and YYEEEE. The CDR3 extends over 13 amino acids. V was trimmed by 4 bases and J by 8 bases, leaving 15 bases between them. This CDR3 is CASSPAGVEGYTF. The DNA for the CDR3 is TGTGCCAGCAGCCCCGCAGGGGTGGAGGGCTACACCTTC.

The gene calls are TRBV10-3 and TRBJ2-1; 12 nucleotides align to TRBD2. CDR1 is ENHRY and CDR2 is SYGVKD in the germline V gene. The CDR3 totals 18 residues. Trimming at V came to 6 bases and at J to 7 bases, leaving 16 bases not matched to a gene. The CDR3: CAISERLAGAAGGNEQFF. The CDR3, as DNA: TGTGCCATCAGCGAGAGACTAGCGGGGGCCGCGGGGGGGAATGAGCAGTTCTTC.

V and J are TRBV4-3 and TRBJ2-7; 7 nucleotides line up with TRBD2. CDR3 length equals 16 residues. Germline CDR1 reads LGHNA; CDR2 reads YSLEER. V was clipped by 4 bases and J by 7 bases; unmatched bases: 16. CDR3 region: CASSPDVAGVLMEQYF. CDR3 DNA sequence: TGCGCCAGCAGCCCGGACGTGGCGGGGGTCTTAATGGAGCAGTACTTC.

The rearrangement uses TRBV15 and TRBJ1-4, with D uncertain. The CDR3 has 13 residues. The germline CDR1 and CDR2 sequences are LNHNV and YYDKDF (reference sequence). V was cut by 4 bases and J by 6 bases, with 9 bases left in between. The CDR3 region has the DNA TGTGCCACCAGCAAGAGTTTAGATGAAAAACTGTTTTTT. Amino acids: CATSKSLDEKLFF.

The chain is built from TRBV7-6 and TRBJ2-1; a weak D match, TRBD2 (5 bases). V dropped 5 bases and J dropped 3 bases, with 20 bases sitting between them. This CDR3 has 17 residues. CDR1 and CDR2 from the germline V gene are SGHVS and FNYEAQ. CDR3 nucleotide sequence: TGTGCCAGCAGCCCCGAGGGTCGTTCTAGGTACTACAATGAGCAGTTCTTC. The encoded protein is CASSPEGRSRYYNEQFF.

The V call is TRBV4-1, the J call TRBJ1-5; D is ambiguous. V was shortened by 5 bases and J by 11 bases, with 22 bases between the two germline ends. Germline-derived CDR1 and CDR2 are MGHRA and YSYEKL. The CDR3 runs to 15 residues. The CDR3 loop is CASSTQIGLPGAQHF. The CDR3 DNA reads as TGCGCCAGCAGCACCCAAATCGGACTGCCAGGTGCCCAGCATTTT.

The chain recombines TRBV6-1 with TRBJ2-5, with TRBD2 matching 8 bases. Looked up from germline, CDR1 is MNHNS and CDR2 is SASEGT. The CDR3 is 13 amino acids. J was trimmed by 5 bases and V by 3 bases; bases with no gene match: 2. The CDR3 region is CASSEGLVETQYF. Written as DNA, the CDR3 is TGTGCCAGCAGTGAGGGACTAGTGGAGACCCAGTACTTC.

This chain joins TRBV27 and TRBJ1-6; no clear D gene. Germline assignment: CDR1 MNHEY and CDR2 SMNVEV (reference sequence). V was trimmed by 4 bases and J by 7 bases, leaving 11 bases between them. There are 14 residues in the CDR3. The CDR3 here is CASSWERENSPLHF. The CDR3 DNA reads as TGTGCCAGCAGTTGGGAACGGGAAAATTCACCCCTCCACTTT.